These 5 T cell receptor beta chains came from one sample sequenced in a study of cytomegalovirus exposure and HLA in healthy donors. Primers: 60 Vbeta forward and 13 Jbeta reverse. Assay used: immunoSEQ multiplex PCR; TCRdb lists only in-frame clones, some missing. The table has approximately 110,000 clones, around four fifths seen once; the top ten hold over 7%. What was sequenced was PBMCs. Receptors were obtained from a woman aged 50 to 65 in good health and CMV-seropositive.

The count of this clone is one. The rearrangement links TRBV10-3 to TRBJ2-1, with 12 bases matching TRBD2. J gave up 5 bases and V 4 bases, and 9 bases lay outside the gene matches. The germline V gene encodes CDR1 ENHRY and CDR2 SYGVKD. The CDR3 contains 17 residues. The CDR3 sequence is CAISGRTSGEKNNEQFF. The CDR3 DNA is TGTGCCATCAGTGGCCGGACTAGCGGGGAAAAGAACAATGAGCAGTTCTTC.

The chain uses TRBV7-9 and TRBJ1-4; D possibly corresponds to TRBD1 (5 bases). The CDR3 loop spans 14 amino acids. Germline loops: CDR1 SEHNR, CDR2 FQNEAQ (reference sequence). Between the trimmed V and J ends, which lost 2 bases and 5 bases, there was a span of 9 bases. CDR3 in DNA: TGTGCCAGCAGCTTAAGCAGGGTAAATGAAAAACTGTTTTTT. As protein: CASSLSRVNEKLFF. The variable domain in full, with the rest retrieved from reference TRBV7-9 and TRBJ1-4, is DTGVSQNPRHKITKRGQNVTFRCDPISEHNRLYWYRQTLGQGPEFLTYFQNEAQLEKSRLLSDRFSAERPKGSFSTLEIQRTEQGDSAMYLCASSLSRVNEKLFFGSGTQLSVL.

The rearrangement uses TRBV7-2 and TRBJ1-1, with D tentatively TRBD1 (6 bases). Germline loops: CDR1 SGHTA, CDR2 FQGNSA. This CDR3 is built from 13 residues. The V and J ends lost 11 bases and 0 bases respectively, with 13 bases between them. The CDR3 spells CASRGQLNTEAFF. CDR3 coding DNA: TGTGCCTCAAGAGGACAGCTGAACACTGAAGCTTTCTTT.

The chain recombines TRBV19 with TRBJ1-4; D ambiguous. V lost 0 bases and J 4 bases, leaving 3 bases between the germline ends. CDR1 is LNHDA and CDR2 is SQIVND in the germline V gene (reference sequence). This CDR3 spans 13 amino acids. The CDR3 bases are TGTGCCAGTAGTATAGACCATAATGAAAAACTGTTTTTT. Translating gives CASSIDHNEKLFF.

Worth noting for this clone: The junction differs from germline at one of its ends, possibly a read error. This chain uses TRBV7-9 with TRBJ1-1; 9 bases align to TRBD1. The CDR3 consists of 16 residues. Germline CDR1 SEHNR, CDR2 FQNEAQ (reference sequence). The chain's CDR3 is CSSSRTGVRLVAEAFF. Written as DNA, the CDR3 is TGTTCCAGCAGCCGGACAGGGGTTCGTCTGGTGGCTGAAGCTTTCTTT.